The rows below give T cell receptor beta chains drawn from one sample of a study of metastatic and nonmetastatic thyroid tumors. TCRdb re-clonotyped the PCR reads through MiXCR. The table records around 4,100 clones, roughly a third of them present only once. Sequencing was done on a sample of adjacent normal tissue. The receptor source for this set is a female donor with papillary thyroid cancer or a benign thyroid nodule (not recorded which). Some clones in this sample may be carry-over from other donors' samples. Both conserved end residues are part of each CDR3. The D gene is left open where the match is weak. Rows may omit the clone size; those that give it use once, few, many or a size class.

D: .; size: .; J: TRBJ1-2; V: TRBV6-5; CDR3: CASSYGSTSFNYGYTF; DNA: TGTGCCAGCAGTTACGGCTCTACAAGTTTTAACTATGGCTACACCTTC
D: TRBD2; size: .; J: TRBJ2-2; V: TRBV5-1; CDR3: CATTAGGNTGELFF; DNA: TGCGCCACAACCGCGGGGGGGAACACCGGGGAGCTGTTTTTT
D: .; size: .; J: TRBJ2-7; V: TRBV20-1; CDR3: CSARPPDREGEQYF; DNA: TGCAGTGCTAGACCCCCGGACAGGGAGGGCGAGCAGTACTTC
D: .; size: few; J: TRBJ2-3; V: TRBV6-1; CDR3: CASSEQRTKTDTQYF; DNA: TGTGCCAGCAGTGAACAGCGCACGAAGACAGATACGCAGTATTTT
D: .; size: .; J: TRBJ2-7; V: TRBV6-1; CDR3: CASSEYQGSYF; DNA: TGTGCCAGCAGTGAATATCAGGGTAGCTACTTC
D: .; size: few; J: TRBJ2-7; V: TRBV28; CDR3: CASSANYYEQYF; DNA: TGTGCCAGCAGTGCCAATTATTACGAGCAGTACTTC
D: .; size: large; J: TRBJ1-4; V: TRBV28; CDR3: CASSSGWGEKLFF; DNA: TGTGCCAGCAGTAGTGGATGGGGCGAAAAACTGTTTTTT
D: .; size: .; J: TRBJ1-1; V: TRBV7-2; CDR3: CASSSKPNTEAFF; DNA: TGTGCCAGCAGCTCGAAGCCTAACACTGAAGCTTTCTTT
D: TRBD1; size: hyperexpanded; J: TRBJ2-3; V: TRBV6-1; CDR3: CASSLGGAKDTQYF; DNA: TGTGCCAGCAGTCTAGGGGGCGCGAAAGATACGCAGTATTTT
D: .; size: .; J: TRBJ1-2; V: TRBV4-1; CDR3: CASSQEREGIGYTF; DNA: TGCGCCAGCAGCCAAGAGAGGGAAGGGATCGGCTACACCTTC
D: .; size: .; J: TRBJ2-5; V: TRBV19; CDR3: CASSPPGSQETQYF; DNA: TGTGCCAGTAGCCCCCCAGGTTCTCAAGAGACCCAGTACTTC
D: .; size: .; J: TRBJ2-7; V: TRBV20-1; CDR3: CSAIQTPPFHYEQYF; DNA: TGCAGTGCGATACAAACTCCACCCTTTCACTACGAGCAGTACTTC
D: .; size: .; J: TRBJ2-7; V: TRBV11-2; CDR3: CASSLDPSSYEQYF; DNA: TGTGCCAGCAGCTTGGACCCTAGCTCCTACGAGCAGTACTTC
D: TRBD1; size: .; J: TRBJ2-2; V: TRBV7-9; CDR3: CASRPRQGASGELFF; DNA: TGTGCCAGCAGACCCAGACAGGGGGCGTCCGGGGAGCTGTTTTTT
D: .; size: few; J: TRBJ2-2; V: TRBV6-1; CDR3: CASSPLANTGELFF; DNA: TGTGCCAGCAGCCCCCTGGCGAACACCGGGGAGCTGTTTTTT
D: TRBD2; size: .; J: TRBJ2-5; V: TRBV6-1; CDR3: CASSPSGVRETQYF; DNA: TGTGCCAGCAGTCCTAGCGGGGTTCGGGAGACCCAGTACTTC
D: TRBD2; size: few; J: TRBJ2-5; V: TRBV6-1; CDR3: CASNLIAGGQETQYF; DNA: TGTGCCAGCAATCTCATAGCGGGGGGGCAGGAGACCCAGTACTTC
D: .; size: .; J: TRBJ1-1; V: TRBV7-9; CDR3: CASSLLDGQNTEAFF; DNA: TGTGCCAGCAGCTTACTCGACGGTCAGAACACTGAAGCTTTCTTT
D: TRBD1; size: .; J: TRBJ2-3; V: TRBV27; CDR3: CASSLWQGASTDTQYF; DNA: TGTGCCAGCAGTTTATGGCAGGGGGCCAGCACAGATACGCAGTATTTT
D: TRBD2; size: medium-sized; J: TRBJ2-4; V: TRBV20-1; CDR3: CSATGLAGLAKNIQYF; DNA: TGCAGTGCTACTGGACTAGCGGGACTAGCCAAAAACATTCAGTACTTC
D: TRBD2; size: .; J: TRBJ2-1; V: TRBV5-1; CDR3: CASSSRLAGGAYEQFF; DNA: TGCGCCAGCAGCTCCCGCCTAGCGGGAGGGGCGTATGAGCAGTTCTTC
D: .; size: few; J: TRBJ1-2; V: TRBV5-8; CDR3: CALLRGTNYGYTF; DNA: TGTGCCCTCCTGCGGGGGACTAACTATGGCTACACCTTC
D: TRBD1; size: .; J: TRBJ1-2; V: TRBV27; CDR3: CASSSQGYYGYTF; DNA: TGTGCCAGCAGTTCACAGGGGTACTATGGCTACACCTTC